This entry lists 2 T cell receptor beta chains sequenced from one sample in a study of CD8 T cells in Susac syndrome. Random hexamers were used to reverse transcribe roughly 0.45 to 1 ug of RNA. TCRdb passed the immunoSEQ multiplex PCR reads through MiXCR, listing each CDR3 protein once. The sample shows 150,000 to 200,000 distinct CDR3 sequences, approximately 95% of them seen only once. Sequenced material: CD4+ T cells from PBMCs. The receptors shown here come from a human donor with multiple sclerosis.

The J gene is TRBJ1-4, the V gene TRBV15, with D perhaps matching TRBD1 (5 bases). This CDR3 spans 15 amino acids. Germline V lookup: CDR1 LNHNV, CDR2 YYDKDF (reference sequence). With 3 bases removed from V and 8 bases from J, the gap between germline ends came to 16 bases. CDR3 loop: CATSSFRDHGEKLFF. CDR3 bases: TGTGCCACCAGCAGCTTCAGGGACCACGGGGAAAAACTGTTTTTT. The complete variable domain, with remaining parts taken from reference TRBV15 and TRBJ1-4, reads DAMVIQNPRYQVTQFGKPVTLSCSQTLNHNVMYWYQQKSSQAPKLLFHYYDKDFNNEADTPDNFQSRRPNTSFCFLDIRSPGLGDTAMYLCATSSFRDHGEKLFFGSGTQLSVL.

The chain links TRBV29-1 to TRBJ2-7; D perhaps matches TRBD1 (5 bases). Trimming stripped 7 bases from V and 6 bases from J, with 13 bases between. The germline CDR1 and CDR2 sequences are SQVTM and ANQGSEA. The CDR3 is 11 residues long. The CDR3 region is CSGSQGFEQYF. The CDR3 nucleotides are TGCAGCGGGTCCCAGGGATTCGAGCAGTACTTC.